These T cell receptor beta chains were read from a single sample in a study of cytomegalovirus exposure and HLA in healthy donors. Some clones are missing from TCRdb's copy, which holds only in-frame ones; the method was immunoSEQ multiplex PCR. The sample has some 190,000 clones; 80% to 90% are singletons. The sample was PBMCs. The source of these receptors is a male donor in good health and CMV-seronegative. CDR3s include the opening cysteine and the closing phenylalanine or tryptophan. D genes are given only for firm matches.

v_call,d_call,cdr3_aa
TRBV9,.,CASSVAPFSSLNTEAFF
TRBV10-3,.,CAISETTNRNEKLFF
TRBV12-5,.,CASGLLPGGTNYGYTF
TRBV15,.,CATSRVDSPREPQHF
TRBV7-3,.,CASSLSPSEFNEQFF
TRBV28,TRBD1,CATRDRIVEQYF
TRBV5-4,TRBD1,CASSRRIQGDTEAFF
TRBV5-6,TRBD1,CASSQGQGAREQYF
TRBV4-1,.,CASSPTGTGELFF
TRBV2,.,CASSVLGAEKLFF
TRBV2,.,CASSGGSGANVLTF
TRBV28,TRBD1,CASRPRQGTISYEQYF
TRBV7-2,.,CASSLSGSTDTQYF
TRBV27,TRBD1,CASSKMTGAGSYNEQFF
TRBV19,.,CASTRDSRNTEAFF
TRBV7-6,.,CASSRVTRDTGELFF
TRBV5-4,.,CASTIGGVNYGYTF
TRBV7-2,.,CASSWRTETYEQYF
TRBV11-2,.,CASSTLQGLYEQYF
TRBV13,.,CASSLTRRGADTQYF
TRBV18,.,CASSQGFSYNSPLHF
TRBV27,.,CASSLWRGAVETQYF
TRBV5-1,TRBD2,CASSNRGLAGGNIQYF
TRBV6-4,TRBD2,CASSVGGGASTDTQYF
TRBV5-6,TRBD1,CASSLALQEDRAAYEQYF
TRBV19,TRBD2,CASSPGPPGGWDQNIQYF
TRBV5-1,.,CASSLEVGGVGEAFF
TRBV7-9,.,CASSQTVNYEQYF
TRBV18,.,CASSTGREIEQYF
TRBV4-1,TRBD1,CASSPTGTTEAFF
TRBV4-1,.,CASSQGPGGNEKLFF
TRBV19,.,CASTRTSTEAFF
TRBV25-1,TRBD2,CASSDWTGGHNEQFF
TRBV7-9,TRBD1,CASSGWTGASYEQYF
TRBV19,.,CASSIGLGETQYF
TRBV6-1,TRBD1,CASIGQGDREKLFF
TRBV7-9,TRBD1,CASSSFLHNSGGQFNEQFF
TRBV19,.,CASRPPGRGDTEAFF
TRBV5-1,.,CASSLDMVYEQYF
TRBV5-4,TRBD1,CASSLTGVNTEAFF
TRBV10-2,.,CASRNRGVGRNEQYF
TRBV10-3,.,CAIKGSRGGSYEQYF
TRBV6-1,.,CANSREYTGELFF
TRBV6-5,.,CASAGQPPNTGELFF
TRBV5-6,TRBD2,CASSLPSGTPHNEQFF
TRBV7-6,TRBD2,CASSPGLAGIGEQYF
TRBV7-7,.,CASSLAEGEDYGYTF
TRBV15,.,CATSRDLGIGWGGNYGYTF
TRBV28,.,CASSFAGAGTEAFF
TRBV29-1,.,CSVTIFGYEQYF
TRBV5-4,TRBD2,CASSLGETGGYQETQYF
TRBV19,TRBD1,CASTRDRDTGELFF
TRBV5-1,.,CASSLGLTVDGAFF
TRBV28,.,CASTLTISEETQYF